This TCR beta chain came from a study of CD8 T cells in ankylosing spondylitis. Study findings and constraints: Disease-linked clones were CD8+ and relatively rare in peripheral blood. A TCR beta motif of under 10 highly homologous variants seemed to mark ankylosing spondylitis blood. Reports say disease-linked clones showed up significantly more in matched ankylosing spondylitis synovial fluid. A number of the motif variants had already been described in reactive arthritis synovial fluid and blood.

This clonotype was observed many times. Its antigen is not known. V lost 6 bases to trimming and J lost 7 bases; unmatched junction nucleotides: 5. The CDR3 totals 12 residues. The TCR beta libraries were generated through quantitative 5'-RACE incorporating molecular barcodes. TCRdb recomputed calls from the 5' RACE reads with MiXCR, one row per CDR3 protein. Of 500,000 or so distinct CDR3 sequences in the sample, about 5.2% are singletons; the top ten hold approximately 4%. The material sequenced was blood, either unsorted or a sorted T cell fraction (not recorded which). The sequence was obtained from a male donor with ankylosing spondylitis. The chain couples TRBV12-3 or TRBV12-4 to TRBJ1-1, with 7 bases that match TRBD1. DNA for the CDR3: TGTGCCAGCAGCTCAGGGGGGGGTGAAGCTTTCTTT. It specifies CASSSGGGEAFF.